These T cell receptor beta chains were read from a single sample in a study of molecular identifiers for immune sequencing clone quantification. In TCRdb, the PCR reads were re-called with MiXCR into one record per CDR3 protein. Seen here are around 480,000 distinct CDR3 sequences, around 25% observed once, and the top ten hold approximately 0.76%. Sequencing input: naive CD8+ T cells from blood, with Jurkat cell RNA spiked in. The source of these receptors is a human donor in good health. Some libraries in this study had Jurkat cell RNA spiked in. Both conserved end residues are part of each CDR3. The D gene is left open where the match is weak. Clone size, where shown, is once, few, many, or a class for clones that have expanded.

many	TRBD1	TRBJ2-3	TRBV4-3	19	TGCGCCAGCAGCCAAGACCCCCGGGACAGCCTTTCGATCACAGATACGCAGTATTTT	CASSQDPRDSLSITDTQYF
NA	TRBD2	TRBJ2-1	TRBV27	17	TGTGCCAGCAGACTCCTGCTCGGGCTAGCGGGCGGGGGGGAGCAGTTCTTC	CASRLLLGLAGGGEQFF
NA	NA	TRBJ1-5	TRBV11-2	16	TGTGCCAGCAGCTCCGAAGTGGTCCCGGGCAATCAGCCCCAGCATTTT	CASSSEVVPGNQPQHF
many	TRBD1	TRBJ1-1	TRBV4-3	15	TGCGCCAGCAGCCAAAACTCAGGGGGCTACGGTGAAGCTTTCTTT	CASSQNSGGYGEAFF
many	NA	TRBJ2-6	TRBV28	15	TGTGCCAGCAGTCCGACAGTCTCTGGGGCCAACGTCCTGACTTTC	CASSPTVSGANVLTF
many	TRBD2	TRBJ2-3	TRBV12-3/TRBV12-4	15	TGTGCCAGCAAAAATCTAGCGGGGGGGCTTCATACGCAGTATTTT	CASKNLAGGLHTQYF
NA	NA	TRBJ1-1	TRBV5-1	14	TGCGCCAGCAGCTTGCGGGGGGTGACCACTGAAGCTTTCTTT	CASSLRGVTTEAFF
many	TRBD1	TRBJ2-6	TRBV12-3/TRBV12-4	16	TGTGCCAGCAAGGGACAGGGATCTTCTGGGGCCAACGTCCTGACTTTC	CASKGQGSSGANVLTF
NA	NA	TRBJ1-1	TRBV4-1	15	TGCGCCAGCAGCCAAATCGGCCCACTGAACACTGAAGCTTTCTTT	CASSQIGPLNTEAFF
NA	TRBD2	TRBJ2-7	TRBV13	16	TGTGCCAGCAGCTCCCGGGCCATAGCGGGTCTCTACGAGCAGTACTTC	CASSSRAIAGLYEQYF
few	NA	TRBJ2-1	TRBV25-1	11	TGTGCCAGCAGTGTAAGCAATGAGCAGTTCTTC	CASSVSNEQFF
NA	TRBD1	TRBJ1-1	TRBV27	18	TGTGCCAGCAGTCCGGTTAGCCGAACGAGGACAGGGGAGTCGGAAGCTTTCTTT	CASSPVSRTRTGESEAFF
few	NA	TRBJ2-1	TRBV12-3/TRBV12-4	21	TGTGCCAGCAGCTTTCGCCGAACAGGGGTTCCTAGCGGGCGCTCCTACAATGAGCAGTTCTTC	CASSFRRTGVPSGRSYNEQFF
NA	TRBD1	TRBJ1-2	TRBV30	13	TGTGCCTGGAGTGTGAGGGGGCAGAATGGCTACACCTTC	CAWSVRGQNGYTF
NA	NA	TRBJ2-3	TRBV9	16	TGTGCCAGCAGCGTAGGGCGCGGGACCGGCACAGATACGCAGTATTTT	CASSVGRGTGTDTQYF
few	TRBD1	TRBJ1-2	TRBV6-2/TRBV6-3	15	TGTGCCAGCAGTCAAAGCCGACAGGGGAACTATGGCTACACCTTC	CASSQSRQGNYGYTF
few	NA	TRBJ2-5	TRBV30	12	TGTGCCTGGAGTGTCAGCAAAGAGACCCAGTACTTC	CAWSVSKETQYF
few	NA	TRBJ2-5	TRBV7-9	15	TGTGCCAGCAGCTTAGCGAGGGAAATAGGAGAGACCCAGTACTTC	CASSLAREIGETQYF
few	NA	TRBJ2-3	TRBV30	12	TGTGCCTGGAGTGCCACAGGGAATACGCAGTATTTT	CAWSATGNTQYF
few	TRBD2	TRBJ2-3	TRBV2	17	TGTGCCAGCAGTGATTCTCTAGCGGAAGCTAGCACAGATACGCAGTATTTT	CASSDSLAEASTDTQYF
NA	TRBD2	TRBJ2-7	TRBV15	15	TGTGCCACCAGCAGAGACAGGACTAGCTGGTACGAGCAGTACTTC	CATSRDRTSWYEQYF
NA	TRBD1	TRBJ1-5	TRBV19	15	TGTGCCAGTCACCCCGGGACAGGGTCCAATCAGCCCCAGCATTTT	CASHPGTGSNQPQHF
few	TRBD1	TRBJ2-5	TRBV6-5	16	TGTGCCAGCAGTTACTCGAGGGACAGGGGGCAGGAGACCCAGTACTTC	CASSYSRDRGQETQYF
NA	TRBD1	TRBJ2-7	TRBV27	16	TGTGCCAGCAGTGGTCCCGGGACAGTAGCTGGCTACGAGCTGTACTTC	CASSGPGTVAGYELYF
NA	NA	TRBJ1-1	TRBV19	18	TGTGCCAGTAGTATAGGGGAACGGAGTAGCGGGGAGGACACTGAAGCTTTCTTT	CASSIGERSSGEDTEAFF
many	NA	TRBJ2-2	TRBV6-2/TRBV6-3	15	TGTGCCAGCAGTAGGACGGCCACGAACACCGGGGAGCTGTTTTTT	CASSRTATNTGELFF
NA	NA	TRBJ2-2	TRBV7-9	19	TGTGCCAGCAGCTTATCCTCCCTAAACCAGGGCCCTAACACCGGGGAGCTGTTGTTT	CASSLSSLNQGPNTGELLF
few	TRBD1	TRBJ2-7	TRBV15	14	TGTGCCACCAGCCGCCGGGACAGGGTCTACGAGCAGTACTTC	CATSRRDRVYEQYF
NA	NA	TRBJ1-3	TRBV7-9	15	TGTGCCAGCAGCTGGAACAGGGAGGCTGGAAACACCATATATTTT	CASSWNREAGNTIYF
many	TRBD1	TRBJ1-1	TRBV7-9	16	TGTGCCAGCAGCTTAACAGGGACAGGGGGTAACACTGAAGCTTTCTTT	CASSLTGTGGNTEAFF
NA	NA	TRBJ2-2	TRBV5-1	15	TGCGCCAGCAGCCCCCCCGAACCGAACACCGGGGAGCTGTTTTTT	CASSPPEPNTGELFF
many	TRBD1	TRBJ2-7	TRBV28	15	TGTGCCAGCAGTTTCCGGGACAGGAGCCCCTACGAGCAGTACTTC	CASSFRDRSPYEQYF
NA	TRBD2	TRBJ2-1	TRBV7-9	15	TGTGCCAGCACCCTAGCGGGAGAAGGAATGGGTGAGCAGTTCTTC	CASTLAGEGMGEQFF
NA	NA	TRBJ2-7	TRBV4-3	14	TGCGCCAGCAGCCCCGGGACCCACGACTACGAGCAGTACTTC	CASSPGTHDYEQYF
NA	TRBD1	TRBJ1-1	TRBV28	15	TGTGCCAGCAGTCTCTCCGGGACAGGGAACACTGAAGCTTTCTTT	CASSLSGTGNTEAFF
NA	NA	TRBJ2-3	TRBV5-3	16	TGTGCCAGCAGCAGGAGGGGACAGAGAAGTCCAGATACGCAGTATTTT	CASSRRGQRSPDTQYF
few	NA	TRBJ2-7	TRBV7-6	17	TGTGCCAGCAGCTTAGGGGATGGGTTTGCTGGTGTCTACGAGCAGTACTTC	CASSLGDGFAGVYEQYF
many	TRBD1	TRBJ1-2	TRBV29-1	16	TGCAGCGTTGTTGGCATTCCGGGACAGGGGGTCGACGGCTACACCTTC	CSVVGIPGQGVDGYTF
few	NA	TRBJ2-7	TRBV20-1	14	TGCAGTGCTAGAGATCGTGGCAATCCCTACGAGCAGTACTTC	CSARDRGNPYEQYF
NA	TRBD2	TRBJ2-1	TRBV7-9	15	TGTGCCAGCAGCCCAAGACTAGCGCTCTACAATGAGCAGTTCTTC	CASSPRLALYNEQFF
NA	TRBD1	TRBJ2-7	TRBV29-1	14	TGCAGCGTCAGAGGGACAGGGACTTCCCACGAGCAGTACTTC	CSVRGTGTSHEQYF
many	NA	TRBJ2-7	TRBV4-3	16	TGCGCCAGCAGCCAAAGCGCAGGGCGATTCTCCTACGAGCAGTACTTC	CASSQSAGRFSYEQYF
many	NA	TRBJ1-4	TRBV29-1	13	TGCAGCGTTGAAATACCCCTTAATGAAAAACTGTTTTTT	CSVEIPLNEKLFF
many	NA	TRBJ2-3	TRBV28	16	TGTGCCAGCAGTTCCAATCTAGCGAAAAGCACAGATACGCAGTATTTT	CASSSNLAKSTDTQYF
NA	NA	TRBJ2-7	TRBV19	15	TGTGCCAGTAGTATGTGGTACGGCGGGTCCCACGAGCAGTACTTC	CASSMWYGGSHEQYF
many	NA	TRBJ1-1	TRBV12-3/TRBV12-4	12	TGTGCCAGCAATCCCGGGGGCACTGAAGCTTTCTTT	CASNPGGTEAFF